This TCR beta chain comes out of a study of technical replicates of blood from a few donors. This clone occurred a few times. Only in-frame clones appear in the TCRdb table, and some are missing; sequencing was by immunoSEQ multiplex PCR. The sample has 15,000 to 20,000 clones; approximately 87% are singletons. With V trimmed by 0 bases and J by 12 bases, 11 bases remained unmatched. The CDR3 covers 15 residues. CDR1 and CDR2 (germline): SGHRS, YFSETQ. This sequence was found in a human donor in good health. The V and J genes are TRBV5-1 and TRBJ2-5, with 10 bases identical to TRBD2. The sequencing sample was made of PBMCs. This CDR3 reads CASSLAVGTSALEYF. CDR3 nucleotide sequence: TGCGCCAGCAGCTTGGCCGTGGGGACTAGCGCTTTAGAGTACTTC.